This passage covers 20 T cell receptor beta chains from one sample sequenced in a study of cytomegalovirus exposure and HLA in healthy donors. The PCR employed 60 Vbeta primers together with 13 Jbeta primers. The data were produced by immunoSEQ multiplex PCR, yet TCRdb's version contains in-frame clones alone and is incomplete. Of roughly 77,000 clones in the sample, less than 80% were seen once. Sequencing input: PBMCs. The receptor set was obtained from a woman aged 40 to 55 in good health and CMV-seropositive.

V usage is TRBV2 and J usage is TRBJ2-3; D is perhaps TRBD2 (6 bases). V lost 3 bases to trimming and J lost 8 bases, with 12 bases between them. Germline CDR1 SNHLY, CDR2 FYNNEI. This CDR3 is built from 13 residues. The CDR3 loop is CASSDAAGTTQYF. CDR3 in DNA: TGTGCCAGCAGTGACGCTGCGGGAACTACGCAGTATTTT.

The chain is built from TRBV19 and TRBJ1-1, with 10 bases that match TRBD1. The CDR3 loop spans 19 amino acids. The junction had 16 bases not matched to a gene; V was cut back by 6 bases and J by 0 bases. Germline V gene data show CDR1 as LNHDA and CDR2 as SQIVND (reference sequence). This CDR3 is CASSPKPVTGGLMNTEAFF. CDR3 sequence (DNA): TGTGCCAGTAGCCCTAAGCCCGTGACAGGGGGCTTAATGAACACTGAAGCTTTCTTT.

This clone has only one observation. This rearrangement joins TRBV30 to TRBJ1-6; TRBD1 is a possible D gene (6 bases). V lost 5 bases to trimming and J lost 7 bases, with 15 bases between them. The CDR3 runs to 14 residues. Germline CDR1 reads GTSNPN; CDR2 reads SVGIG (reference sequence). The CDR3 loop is CAWGVGGTNSPLHF. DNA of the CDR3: TGTGCCTGGGGGGTGGGAGGGACAAATTCACCCCTCCACTTT.

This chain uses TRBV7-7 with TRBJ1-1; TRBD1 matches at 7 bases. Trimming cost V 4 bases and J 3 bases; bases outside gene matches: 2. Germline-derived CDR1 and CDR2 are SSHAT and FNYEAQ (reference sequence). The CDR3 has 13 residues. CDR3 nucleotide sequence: TGTGCCAGCAGCTCCGACAGGGACACTGAAGCTTTCTTT. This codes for CASSSDRDTEAFF.

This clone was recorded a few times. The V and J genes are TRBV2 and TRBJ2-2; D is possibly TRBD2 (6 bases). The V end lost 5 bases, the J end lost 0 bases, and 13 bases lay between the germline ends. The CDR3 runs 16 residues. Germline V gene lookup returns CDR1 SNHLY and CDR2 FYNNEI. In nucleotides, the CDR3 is TGTGCCAGCAGTTTGTCGTGGAGGGCGAACACCGGGGAGCTGTTTTTT. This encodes CASSLSWRANTGELFF.

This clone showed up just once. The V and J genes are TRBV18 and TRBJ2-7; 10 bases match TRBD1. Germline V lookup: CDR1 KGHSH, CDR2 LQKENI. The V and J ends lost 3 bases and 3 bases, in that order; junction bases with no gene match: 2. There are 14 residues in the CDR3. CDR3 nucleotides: TGTGCCAGCTCACCGGGACAGGGGAACTACGAGCAGTACTTC. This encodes CASSPGQGNYEQYF.

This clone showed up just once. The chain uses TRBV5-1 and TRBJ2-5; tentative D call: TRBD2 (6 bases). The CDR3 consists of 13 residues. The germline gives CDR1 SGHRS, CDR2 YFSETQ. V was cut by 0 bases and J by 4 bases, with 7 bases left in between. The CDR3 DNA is TGCGCCAGCAGCTTGGGGAGGGTAGAGACCCAGTACTTC. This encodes CASSLGRVETQYF. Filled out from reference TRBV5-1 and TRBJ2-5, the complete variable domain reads KAGVTQTPRYLIKTRGQQVTLSCSPISGHRSVSWYQQTPGQGLQFLFEYFSETQRNKGNFPGRFSGRQFSNSRSEMNVSTLELGDSALYLCASSLGRVETQYFGPGTRLLVL.

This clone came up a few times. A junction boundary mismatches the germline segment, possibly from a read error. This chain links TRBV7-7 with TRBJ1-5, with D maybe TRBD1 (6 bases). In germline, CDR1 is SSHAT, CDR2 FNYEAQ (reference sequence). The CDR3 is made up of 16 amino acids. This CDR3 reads CASSLGEGEGIQPQHF. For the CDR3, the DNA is TGTGCTAGCAGCTTAGGGGAGGGGGAAGGAATTCAGCCCCAGCATTTT.

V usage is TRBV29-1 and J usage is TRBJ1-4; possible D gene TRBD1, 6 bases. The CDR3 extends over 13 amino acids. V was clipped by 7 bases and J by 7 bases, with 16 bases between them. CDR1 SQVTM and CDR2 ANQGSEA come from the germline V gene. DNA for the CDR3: TGCAGCGCCTCCGGGACATCGGGTGAAAAACTGTTTTTT. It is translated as CSASGTSGEKLFF.

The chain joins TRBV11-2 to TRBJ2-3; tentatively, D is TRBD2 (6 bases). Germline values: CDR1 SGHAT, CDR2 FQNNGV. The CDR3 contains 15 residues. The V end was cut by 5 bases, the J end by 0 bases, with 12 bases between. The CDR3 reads CASSRNSGSTDTQYF. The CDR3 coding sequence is TGTGCCAGCAGCCGGAATAGCGGAAGCACAGATACGCAGTATTTT.

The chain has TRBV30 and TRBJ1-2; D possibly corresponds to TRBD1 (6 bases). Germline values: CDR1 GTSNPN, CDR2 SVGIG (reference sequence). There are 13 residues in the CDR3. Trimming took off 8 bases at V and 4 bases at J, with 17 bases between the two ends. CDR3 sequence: CARGGSAGYGYTF. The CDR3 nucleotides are TGTGCCCGCGGGGGCTCGGCGGGCTATGGCTACACCTTC.

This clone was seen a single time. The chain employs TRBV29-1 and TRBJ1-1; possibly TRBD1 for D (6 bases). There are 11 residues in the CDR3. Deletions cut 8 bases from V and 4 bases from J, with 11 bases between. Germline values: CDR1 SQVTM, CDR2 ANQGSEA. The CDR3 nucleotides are TGCAGCATCAGGACAGTCACTGAAGCTTTCTTT. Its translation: CSIRTVTEAFF. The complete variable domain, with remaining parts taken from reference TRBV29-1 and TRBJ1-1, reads SAVISQKPSRDICQRGTSLTIQCQVDSQVTMMFWYRQQPGQSLTLIATANQGSEATYESGFVIDKFPISRPNLTFSTLTVSNMSPEDSSIYLCSIRTVTEAFFGQGTRLTVV.

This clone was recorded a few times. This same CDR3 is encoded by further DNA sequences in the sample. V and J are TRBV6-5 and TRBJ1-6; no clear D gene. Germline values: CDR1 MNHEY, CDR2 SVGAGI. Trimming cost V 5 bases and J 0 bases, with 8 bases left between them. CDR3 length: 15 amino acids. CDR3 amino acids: CASSKRSSYNSPLHF. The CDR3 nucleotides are TGTGCCAGCAGTAAACGGAGCTCCTATAATTCACCCCTCCACTTT.

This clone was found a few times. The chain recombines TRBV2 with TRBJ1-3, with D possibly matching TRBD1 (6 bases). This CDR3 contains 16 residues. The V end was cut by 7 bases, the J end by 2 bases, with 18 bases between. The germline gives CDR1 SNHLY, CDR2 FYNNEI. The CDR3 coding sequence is TGTGCCAGCACCCTGGCCCACAGGGTCGCTGGAAACACCATATATTTT. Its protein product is CASTLAHRVAGNTIYF. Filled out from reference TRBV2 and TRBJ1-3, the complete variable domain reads EPEVTQTPSHQVTQMGQEVILRCVPISNHLYFYWYRQILGQKVEFLVSFYNNEISEKSEIFDDQFSVERPDGSNFTLKIRSTKLEDSAMYFCASTLAHRVAGNTIYFGEGSWLTVV.

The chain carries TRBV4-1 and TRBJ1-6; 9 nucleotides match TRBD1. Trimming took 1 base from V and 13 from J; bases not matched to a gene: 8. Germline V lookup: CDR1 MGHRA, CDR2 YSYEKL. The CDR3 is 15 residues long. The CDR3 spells CASSQVAGQGRPLHF. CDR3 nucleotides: TGCGCCAGCAGCCAAGTTGCGGGACAGGGTCGGCCCCTCCACTTT.

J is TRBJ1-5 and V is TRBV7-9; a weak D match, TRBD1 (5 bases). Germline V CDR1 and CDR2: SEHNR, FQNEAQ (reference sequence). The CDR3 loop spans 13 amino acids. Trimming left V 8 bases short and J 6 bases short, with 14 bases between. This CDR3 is CASRGGEGQPQHF. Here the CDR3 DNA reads TGTGCCAGCCGGGGGGGTGAGGGTCAGCCCCAGCATTTT.

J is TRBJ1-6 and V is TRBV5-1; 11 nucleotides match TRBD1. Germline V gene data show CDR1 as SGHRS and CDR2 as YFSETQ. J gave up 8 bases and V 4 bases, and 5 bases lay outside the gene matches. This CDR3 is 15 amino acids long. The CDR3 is CASSTGQGGHSPLHF. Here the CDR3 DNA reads TGCGCCAGCAGCACGGGACAGGGGGGGCATTCACCCCTCCACTTT.

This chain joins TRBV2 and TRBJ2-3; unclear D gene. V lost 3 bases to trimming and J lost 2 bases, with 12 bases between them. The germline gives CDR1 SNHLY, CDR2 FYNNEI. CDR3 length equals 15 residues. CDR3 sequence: CASSDRYGHTDTQYF. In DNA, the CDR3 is TGTGCCAGCAGTGACCGGTACGGTCACACAGATACGCAGTATTTT.

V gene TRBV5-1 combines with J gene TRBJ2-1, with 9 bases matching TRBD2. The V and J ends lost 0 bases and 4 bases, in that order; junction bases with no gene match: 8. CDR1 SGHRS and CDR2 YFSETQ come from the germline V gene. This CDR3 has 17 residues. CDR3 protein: CASSLAIAGEMYNEQFF. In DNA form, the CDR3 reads TGCGCCAGCAGCTTGGCGATAGCGGGGGAGATGTACAATGAGCAGTTCTTC.

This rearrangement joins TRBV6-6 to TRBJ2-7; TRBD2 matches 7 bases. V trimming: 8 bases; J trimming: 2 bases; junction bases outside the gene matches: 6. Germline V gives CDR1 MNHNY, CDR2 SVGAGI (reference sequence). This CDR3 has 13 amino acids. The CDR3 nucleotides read TGTGCCAGCGCGGGGGATTCCCCCTACGAGCAGTACTTC. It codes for CASAGDSPYEQYF.